Following are 32 T cell receptor beta chains from one sample sequenced in a study of HIV-infected patients and healthy controls. Via MiXCR, TCRdb re-called the 5' RACE reads, giving one row per CDR3 protein. The sample consists of some 20,000 distinct CDR3 sequences, around 19% of them appearing once. The sequenced material came from CD8+ T cells from blood. The receptors stem from a human donor in good health.

This clonotype was found a few times. The CDR3 here is CASSPGGQGPTYEQYF. Written as DNA, the CDR3 is TGTGCCAGCAGCCCCGGGGGGCAGGGCCCAACCTACGAGCAGTACTTC. The chain is built from TRBV7-2 and TRBJ2-7; tentatively, D is TRBD2 (7 bases). Germline V gene lookup returns CDR1 SGHTA and CDR2 FQGNSA. The CDR3 runs 16 residues. Trimming removed 5 bases from V and 2 bases from J, with 19 bases in between.

V is TRBV5-8 and J is TRBJ2-5; 7 bases are a match to TRBD1. Germline lookup yields CDR1 SGHTS and CDR2 YDEGEE. There are 14 residues in the CDR3. The J segment lost 1 base and the V segment lost 4 bases, leaving 4 bases of the junction unmatched. CDR3 nucleotides: TGTGCCAGCAGCCATGGGACAGCCCAAGAGACCCAGTACTTC. Protein sequence: CASSHGTAQETQYF.

This clonotype appeared many times. CDR3: CASSQGWPGANVLTF. Written as DNA, the CDR3 is TGTGCCAGCAGTCAAGGGTGGCCTGGGGCCAACGTCCTGACTTTC. The chain combines TRBV12-3 or TRBV12-4 with TRBJ2-6; D call uncertain. Trimming removed 5 bases at V and 2 bases at J, with 10 bases between. The CDR3 sequence is 15 residues long.

This clonotype was picked up many times. The gene calls are TRBV21-1 and TRBJ1-5. TRBV21-1 has pseudogene status. The CDR3 contains 18 residues. The CDR3 DNA reads as TGTGCCAGCAGCAAAAGGTTCGGCAGGGATTTGTGCAATCAGCCCCAGCATTTT. Translating it yields CASSKRFGRDLCNQPQHF.

The chain is built from TRBV5-1 and TRBJ2-2; the match to TRBD1 covers 7 bases. There are 22 residues in the CDR3. The junction had 25 bases not matched to a gene; V was cut back by 0 bases and J by 5 bases. Germline CDR1 reads SGHRS; CDR2 reads YFSETQ. The CDR3 coding sequence is TGCGCCAGCAGCTTGGCCGGGGTCCAAGGGGGCAAACGGGCGGAGGAGACCGGGGAGCTGTTTTTT. Protein sequence: CASSLAGVQGGKRAEETGELFF.

This clonotype showed up just a few times. The CDR3 reads CASSELLAGAGELFF. CDR3 coding DNA: TGTGCCAGCAGTGAGCTGCTAGCGGGGGCCGGGGAGCTGTTTTTT. The V and J genes are TRBV25-1 and TRBJ2-2; 10 nucleotides line up with TRBD2. The germline CDR1 and CDR2 sequences are MGHDK and SYGVNS. The CDR3 runs to 15 residues. The junction had 4 bases not matched to a gene; V was cut back by 3 bases and J by 6 bases.

This clonotype was picked up a small number of times. The chain couples TRBV29-1 to TRBJ1-3, with D possibly being TRBD1 (5 bases). Trimming stripped 5 bases from V and 0 bases from J, with 14 bases between. From germline, CDR1 is SQVTM and CDR2 ANQGSEA. The CDR3 contains 15 residues. The CDR3 sequence: CSVPDTGDSGNTIYF. DNA of the CDR3: TGCAGCGTTCCGGACACGGGAGACTCTGGAAACACCATATATTTT.

This clonotype is labeled as medium-sized (0.01 to 0.1%). V and J are TRBV7-9 and TRBJ1-5; no clear D. Germline V lookup: CDR1 SEHNR, CDR2 FQNEAQ (reference sequence). Trimming cost V 8 bases and J 5 bases, with 10 bases left between them. This CDR3 is built from 12 residues. CDR3 bases: TGTGCCAGCTCGCCCGGCGATCAGCCCCAGCATTTT. Its translation: CASSPGDQPQHF.

Ten or more counts support this clonotype. The J gene is TRBJ2-7, the V gene TRBV27; 7 bases fit TRBD1. The CDR3 has 13 residues. The germline gives CDR1 MNHEY, CDR2 SMNVEV (reference sequence). V lost 4 bases and J lost 4; bases outside the gene matches: 4. The CDR3 bases are TGTGCCAGCAGTTACAGGGGCGGGTACGAGCAGTACTTC. Translated: CASSYRGGYEQYF.

J is TRBJ2-1 and V is TRBV27, with D hard to call. Germline V gene lookup returns CDR1 MNHEY and CDR2 SMNVEV (reference sequence). The CDR3 consists of 16 residues. The V end was cut by 2 bases, the J end by 0 bases, with 11 bases between. This chain's CDR3 is CASSLVATSSYNEQFF. As DNA, the CDR3 is TGTGCCAGCAGTTTAGTAGCAACCAGCTCCTACAATGAGCAGTTCTTC.

The chain carries TRBV19 and TRBJ2-7, with 12 bases aligning to TRBD2. Germline V gene lookup returns CDR1 LNHDA and CDR2 SQIVND (reference sequence). The CDR3 spans 15 residues. Trimming at V came to 6 bases and at J to 6 bases, leaving 9 bases not matched to a gene. CDR3 in DNA: TGTGCCAGTAGCCTGACTAGCGGGAGCCCAAGCGAGCAGTACTTC. Amino acids: CASSLTSGSPSEQYF.

By proportion, this clonotype is medium-sized (0.01 to 0.1%). The chain couples TRBV6-1 to TRBJ1-6, with TRBD1 as a possible D gene (5 bases). The CDR3 has 15 residues. Germline-derived CDR1 and CDR2 are MNHNS and SASEGT. V lost 3 bases and J 7 bases, leaving 13 bases between the germline ends. CDR3 loop: CASSDVQGSNSPLHF. DNA of the CDR3: TGTGCCAGCAGTGATGTTCAGGGATCCAATTCACCCCTCCACTTT.

In its sample, this clonotype was seen many times. This chain connects TRBV7-9 to TRBJ1-4, with D hard to call. CDR3 size: 12 residues. Per the germline V gene, CDR1 is SEHNR and CDR2 is FQNEAQ (reference sequence). V lost 3 bases, J lost 8 bases, and 7 bases lay in between. The CDR3 bases are TGTGCCAGCAGCTTTGGGGTAGAAAAACTGTTTTTT. Protein: CASSFGVEKLFF.

The J gene is TRBJ2-1, the V gene TRBV19; 9 positions match TRBD2. The J segment lost 2 bases and the V segment lost 4 bases, leaving 3 bases of the junction unmatched. The CDR3 covers 15 residues. The germline CDR1 and CDR2 sequences are LNHDA and SQIVND (reference sequence). CDR3: CASSKAGGPYNEQFF. In DNA form, the CDR3 reads TGTGCCAGTAGTAAGGCGGGAGGGCCCTACAATGAGCAGTTCTTC.

The V call is TRBV14, the J call TRBJ1-6, with TRBD1 matching 8 bases. This CDR3 is built from 15 residues. Germline V lookup: CDR1 SGHDN, CDR2 FVKESK. V lost 0 bases and J lost 16; bases outside the gene matches: 11. CDR3 region: CASSQDRQGAHSLHF. Here the CDR3 DNA reads TGTGCCAGCAGCCAAGATAGGCAGGGGGCCCACTCTCTCCACTTT.

The table lists this clonotype with a few counts. The chain combines TRBV6-2 or TRBV6-3 with TRBJ2-7; TRBD1 might be the D (6 bases). V was shortened by 2 bases and J by 1 base, with 15 bases between the two germline ends. The CDR3 is 16 residues long. Germline lookup yields CDR1 MNHEY and CDR2 SVGEGT. The CDR3 sequence: CASSYAYRDRSYEQYF. The CDR3 nucleotides are TGTGCCAGCAGTTACGCCTACAGGGATAGGTCCTACGAGCAGTACTTC.

Many counts were recorded for this clonotype. J is TRBJ2-7 and V is TRBV13; unclear D gene. Germline-derived CDR1 and CDR2 are PRHDT and FYEKMQ (reference sequence). The CDR3 is 13 residues long. V lost 5 bases, J lost 2 bases, and 10 bases lay in between. CDR3 in DNA: TGTGCCAGCAGCATCTACCCCGCCTACGAGCAGTACTTC. Its protein is CASSIYPAYEQYF.

Judged by abundance, this clonotype is medium-sized. The chain employs TRBV5-5 and TRBJ1-1; TRBD1 is a possible D gene (6 bases). Trimming took off 0 bases at V and 3 bases at J, with 12 bases between the two ends. Germline V CDR1 and CDR2: SGHKS, YYEKEE (reference sequence). The CDR3 is made up of 15 amino acids. CDR3 sequence (DNA): TGTGCCAGCAGCTTGGATCCAGGGGCGCACACTGAAGCTTTCTTT. Amino acids: CASSLDPGAHTEAFF. Full variable domain (remainder filled in from reference TRBV5-5 and TRBJ1-1): DAGVTQSPTHLIKTRGQQVTLRCSPISGHKSVSWYQQVLGQGPQFIFQYYEKEERGRGNFPDRFSARQFPNYSSELNVNALLLGDSALYLCASSLDPGAHTEAFFGQGTRLTVV.

This clonotype was seen ten or more times. The CDR3 is CASREGNQPQHF. The CDR3 nucleotides read TGCGCCAGCCGGGAAGGAAATCAGCCCCAGCATTTT. V gene TRBV5-1 combines with J gene TRBJ1-5; D is uncertain. The ends were cut back, 7 bases at V and 4 bases at J, with 9 bases in the middle. The CDR3 has 12 amino acids. CDR1 is SGHRS, CDR2 YFSETQ, per germline.

The chain joins TRBV7-8 to TRBJ1-6, with D perhaps TRBD1 (5 bases). Trimming left V 8 bases short and J 1 base short, with 9 bases between. The CDR3 consists of 14 residues. Germline assignment: CDR1 SGHVS and CDR2 FQNEAQ. The CDR3 protein is CASRAGSYNSPLHF. The CDR3 nucleotides read TGTGCCAGCCGAGCAGGGTCCTATAATTCACCCCTCCACTTT.

The CDR3 region has the DNA TGTGCCAGCAGCACGAGACTAGCGGGGGGCACAGATACGCAGTATTTT. Encoded protein: CASSTRLAGGTDTQYF. V usage is TRBV7-9 and J usage is TRBJ2-3; 12 bases are shared with TRBD2. The CDR3 is made up of 16 amino acids. The germline gives CDR1 SEHNR, CDR2 FQNEAQ (reference sequence). Germline trimming cut 5 bases from V and 1 base from J; bases unmatched to any gene: 4. The full variable domain, with the rest looked up from reference TRBV7-9 and TRBJ2-3, is DTGVSQNPRHKITKRGQNVTFRCDPISEHNRLYWYRQTLGQGPEFLTYFQNEAQLEKSRLLSDRFSAERPKGSFSTLEIQRTEQGDSAMYLCASSTRLAGGTDTQYFGPGTRLTVL.

The rearrangement links TRBV9 to TRBJ2-2, with TRBD2 identical over 7 bases. Germline values: CDR1 SGDLS, CDR2 YYNGEE. With 2 bases clipped from V and 6 bases from J, the junction kept 7 bases outside the gene matches. The CDR3 totals 15 residues. In nucleotides, the CDR3 is TGTGCCAGCAGCGTGGGGGAGCGGGGAGCCGGGGAGCTGTTTTTT. Its translation: CASSVGERGAGELFF. Variable domain in full (rest from reference TRBV9 and TRBJ2-2): DSGVTQTPKHLITATGQRVTLRCSPRSGDLSVYWYQQSLDQGLQFLIQYYNGEERAKGNILERFSAQQFPDLHSELNLSSLELGDSALYFCASSVGERGAGELFFGEGSRLTVL.

The table lists this clonotype with a few counts. The rearrangement joins TRBV6-6 to TRBJ2-1; 8 bases line up with TRBD1. This CDR3 spans 14 amino acids. Germline CDR1 is MNHNY and CDR2 is SVGAGI (reference sequence). J gave up 4 bases and V 7 bases, and 6 bases lay outside the gene matches. CDR3 coding DNA: TGTGCCAGCAACTTGAGACAGGGGTACAATGAGCAGTTCTTC. It specifies CASNLRQGYNEQFF.

This clonotype occurred many times. The V call is TRBV20-1, the J call TRBJ2-1; D is uncertain. Trimming removed 3 bases from V and 0 bases from J, with 9 bases in between. The CDR3 has 14 residues. From germline, CDR1 is DFQATT and CDR2 SNEGSKA (reference sequence). The CDR3 loop reads CSASGRNSYNEQFF. The CDR3 region has the DNA TGCAGTGCTAGTGGGCGGAACTCCTACAATGAGCAGTTCTTC.

The V and J genes are TRBV29-1 and TRBJ2-2; 8 bases map to TRBD1. Trimming cost V 1 base and J 6 bases; bases outside gene matches: 10. The CDR3 consists of 16 residues. Germline CDR1 is SQVTM and CDR2 is ANQGSEA. CDR3 sequence reads: CSVEVWTGKRAGELFF. The CDR3 bases are TGCAGCGTTGAAGTCTGGACAGGGAAGCGGGCCGGGGAGCTGTTTTTT.

Regarding this clonotype: A read error may explain this, as a much larger clone is one base away. This chain joins TRBV29-1 and TRBJ2-1; 7 nucleotides match TRBD2. The CDR3 totals 15 residues. Germline CDR1 SQVTM, CDR2 ANQGSEA. The CDR3: CSVESGTHSHNEQFF. In DNA, the CDR3 is TGCAGCGTTGAAAGCGGGACTCACTCCCACAATGAGCAGTTCTTC.

V gene TRBV6-1 combines with J gene TRBJ2-7; TRBD2 matches at 8 bases. Germline V gives CDR1 MNHNS, CDR2 SASEGT. Trimming took 3 bases from V and 6 from J; bases not matched to a gene: 10. CDR3 length: 15 amino acids. CDR3 coding DNA: TGTGCCAGCAGTGACCAAGCGGGGGTTCCCGGCGAGCAGTACTTC. Translated: CASSDQAGVPGEQYF.

In its sample, this clonotype was seen a few times. This chain joins TRBV6-5 and TRBJ1-6, with D maybe TRBD1 (5 bases). Trimming removed 1 base from V and 1 base from J, with 14 bases in between. Germline V gives CDR1 MNHEY, CDR2 SVGAGI. The CDR3 is 18 amino acids. This CDR3 is CASSYLTGTDSYNSPLHF. CDR3 in DNA: TGTGCCAGCAGTTACTTGACCGGGACTGATTCCTATAATTCACCCCTCCACTTT.

This chain connects TRBV6-6 to TRBJ2-2, with 10 positions matching TRBD2. Germline CDR1 is MNHNY and CDR2 is SVGAGI (reference sequence). The CDR3 sequence is 16 residues long. The V segment lost 4 bases and the J segment 7 bases; nucleotides outside the gene matches: 9. The CDR3 sequence is CASSSTPGTSVGELFF. DNA of the CDR3: TGTGCCAGCAGTTCTACGCCCGGGACTAGCGTCGGGGAGCTGTTTTTT.

This clonotype was detected ten times or more. This sequence joins TRBV10-2 and TRBJ1-2; D gene unclear. The germline V and J ends were trimmed by 7 bases and 5 bases, with 20 bases remaining between them. Per germline, CDR1 WSHSY and CDR2 SAAADI. The CDR3 consists of 15 residues. This CDR3 reads CASNPEGMTGYGYTF. CDR3 bases: TGCGCCAGCAACCCCGAGGGCATGACTGGGTATGGCTACACCTTC.

V usage is TRBV3-1 and J usage is TRBJ2-3, with 7 nucleotides matching TRBD2. Germline CDR1 LGHDT, CDR2 YNNKEL (reference sequence). With V trimmed by 2 bases and J by 0 bases, 8 bases remained unmatched. The CDR3 runs 17 residues. CDR3 residues: CASSQIERGASTDTQYF. As DNA, the CDR3 is TGTGCCAGCAGCCAAATTGAGCGGGGCGCTAGCACAGATACGCAGTATTTT.

This clonotype is categorized as medium-sized. This chain uses TRBV20-1 with TRBJ2-7; D may be TRBD1 or TRBD2 (6 bases each). CDR3 length: 13 amino acids. Germline V gene sequence: CDR1 DFQATT, CDR2 SNEGSKA (reference sequence). Trimming removed 0 bases from V and 6 bases from J, with 12 bases in between. CDR3: CSAREGRGGEQYF. In DNA, the CDR3 is TGCAGTGCTAGAGAGGGCAGGGGAGGCGAGCAGTACTTC.